Sequencing of this T cell receptor (beta chain) was carried out in a study of response to subunit inactivated influenza vaccine. The CDR3 runs 15 residues. Germline V gene sequence: CDR1 MNHEY, CDR2 SVGEGT. V dropped 6 bases and J dropped 4; count of bases not matched to a gene: 11. TCRdb passed the RT-PCR reads through MiXCR, listing each CDR3 protein once. The sample has a few hundred thousand distinct CDR3 sequences, 21% seen once; the top ten hold roughly 10%. The sequence derives from a man between 50 and 70 years old who received an inactivated influenza vaccine. This chain links TRBV6-2 or TRBV6-3 with TRBJ2-5; TRBD2 matches 7 bases. The starting material was PBMCs from blood, obtained approximately 20 months after vaccination. This chain's CDR3 is CASSGPGRGAETQYF. As DNA, the CDR3 is TGTGCCAGCAGCGGCCCGGGGAGGGGCGCAGAGACCCAGTACTTC.